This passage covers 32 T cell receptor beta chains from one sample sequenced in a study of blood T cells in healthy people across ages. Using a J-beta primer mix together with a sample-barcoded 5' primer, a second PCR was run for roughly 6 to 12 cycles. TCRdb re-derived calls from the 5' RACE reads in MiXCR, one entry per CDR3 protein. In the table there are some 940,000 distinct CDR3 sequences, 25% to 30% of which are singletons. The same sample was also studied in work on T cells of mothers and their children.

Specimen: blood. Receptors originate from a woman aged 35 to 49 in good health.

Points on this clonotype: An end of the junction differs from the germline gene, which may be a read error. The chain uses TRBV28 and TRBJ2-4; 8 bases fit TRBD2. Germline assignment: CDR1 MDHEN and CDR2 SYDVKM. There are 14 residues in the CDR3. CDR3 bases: TGTGCCAGCAGACGGACGGGACTAGAAAACGTTCAGTACTTC. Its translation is CASRRTGLENVQYF.

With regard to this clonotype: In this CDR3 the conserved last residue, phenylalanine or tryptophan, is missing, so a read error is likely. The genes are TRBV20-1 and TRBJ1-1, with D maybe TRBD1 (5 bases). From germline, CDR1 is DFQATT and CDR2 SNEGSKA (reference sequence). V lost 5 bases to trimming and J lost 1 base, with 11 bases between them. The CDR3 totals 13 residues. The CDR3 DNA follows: TGCAGTGCTGGGGGACGGTGGAACACTGAAGCTTTCTGT. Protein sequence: CSAGGRWNTEAFC.

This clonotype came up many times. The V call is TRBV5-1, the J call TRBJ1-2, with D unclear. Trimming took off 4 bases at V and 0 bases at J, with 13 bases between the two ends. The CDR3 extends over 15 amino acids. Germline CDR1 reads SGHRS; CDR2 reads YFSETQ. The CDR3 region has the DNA TGCGCCAGCAGCCCGAGCGCAGGAGCTAACTATGGCTACACCTTC. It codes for CASSPSAGANYGYTF.

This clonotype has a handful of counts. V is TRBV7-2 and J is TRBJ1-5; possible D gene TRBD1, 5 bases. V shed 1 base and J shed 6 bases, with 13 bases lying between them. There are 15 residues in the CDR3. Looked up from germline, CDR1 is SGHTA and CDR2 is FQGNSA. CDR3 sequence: CASSLGQGWSQPQHF. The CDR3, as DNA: TGTGCCAGCAGCTTAGGTCAGGGTTGGAGTCAGCCCCAGCATTTT. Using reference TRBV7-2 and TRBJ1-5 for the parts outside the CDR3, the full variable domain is GAGVSQSPSNKVTEKGKDVELRCDPISGHTALYWYRQSLGQGLEFLIYFQGNSAPDKSGLPSDRFSAERTGGSVSTLTIQRTQQEDSAVYLCASSLGQGWSQPQHFGDGTRLSIL.

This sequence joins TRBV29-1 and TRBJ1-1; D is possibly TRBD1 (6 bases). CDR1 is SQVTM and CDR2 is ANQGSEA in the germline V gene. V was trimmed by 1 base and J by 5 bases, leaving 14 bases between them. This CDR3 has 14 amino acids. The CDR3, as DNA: TGCAGCGTTGAAGTGCAGGGGCGAGCTACTGAAGCTTTCTTT. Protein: CSVEVQGRATEAFF.

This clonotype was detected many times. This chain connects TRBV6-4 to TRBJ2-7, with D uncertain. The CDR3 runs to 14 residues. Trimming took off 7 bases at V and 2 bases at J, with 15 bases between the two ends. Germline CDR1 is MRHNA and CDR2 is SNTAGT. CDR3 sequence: CASTSQGGPYEQYF. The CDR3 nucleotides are TGTGCCAGCACGTCCCAAGGTGGGCCCTACGAGCAGTACTTC.

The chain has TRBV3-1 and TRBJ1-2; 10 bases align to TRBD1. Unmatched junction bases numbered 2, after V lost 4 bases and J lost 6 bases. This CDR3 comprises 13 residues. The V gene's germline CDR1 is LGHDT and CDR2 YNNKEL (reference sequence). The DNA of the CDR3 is TGTGCCAGCAGCCGAGGGACAGGGGATGGCTACACCTTC. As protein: CASSRGTGDGYTF. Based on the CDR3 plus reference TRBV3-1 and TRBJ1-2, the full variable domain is DTAVSQTPKYLVTQMGNDKSIKCEQNLGHDTMYWYKQDSKKFLKIMFSYNNKELIINETVPNRFSPKSPDKAHLNLHINSLELGDSAVYFCASSRGTGDGYTFGSGTRLTVV.

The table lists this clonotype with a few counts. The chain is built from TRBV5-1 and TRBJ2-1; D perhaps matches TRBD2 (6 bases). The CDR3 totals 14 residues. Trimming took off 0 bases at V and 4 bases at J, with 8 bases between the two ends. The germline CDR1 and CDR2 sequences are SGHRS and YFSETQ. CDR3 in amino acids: CASSLESGYNEQFF. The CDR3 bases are TGCGCCAGCAGCTTGGAGAGCGGGTACAATGAGCAGTTCTTC.

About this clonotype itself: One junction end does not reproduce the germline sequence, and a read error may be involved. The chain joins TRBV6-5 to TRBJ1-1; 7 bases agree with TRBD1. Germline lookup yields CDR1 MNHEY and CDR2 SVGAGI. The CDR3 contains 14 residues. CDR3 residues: CASSYRGQGAVAFF. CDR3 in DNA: TGTGCCAGTAGTTACAGGGGCCAGGGAGCGGTCGCTTTCTTT.

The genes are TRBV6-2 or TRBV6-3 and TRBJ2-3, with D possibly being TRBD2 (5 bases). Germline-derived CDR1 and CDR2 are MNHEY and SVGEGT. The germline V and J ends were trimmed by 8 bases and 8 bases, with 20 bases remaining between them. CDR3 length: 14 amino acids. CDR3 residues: CASGLGGLRATQYF. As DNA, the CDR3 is TGTGCCAGCGGGCTTGGCGGGCTACGGGCTACGCAGTATTTT.

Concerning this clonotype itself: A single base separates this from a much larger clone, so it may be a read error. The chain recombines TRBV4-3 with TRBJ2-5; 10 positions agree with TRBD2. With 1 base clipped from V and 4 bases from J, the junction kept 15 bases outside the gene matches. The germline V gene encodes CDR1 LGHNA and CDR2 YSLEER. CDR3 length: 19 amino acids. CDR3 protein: CASSQVASGLAEGTETQYF. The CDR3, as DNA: TGCGCCAGCAGCCAAGTGGCCAGCGGACTAGCGGAGGGTACAGAGACCCAGTACTTC.

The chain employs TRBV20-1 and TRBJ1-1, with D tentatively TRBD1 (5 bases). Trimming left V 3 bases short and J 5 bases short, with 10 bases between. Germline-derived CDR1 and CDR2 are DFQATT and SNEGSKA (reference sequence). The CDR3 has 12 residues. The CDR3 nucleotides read TGCAGTGCTAGCGGGGGGAGGACTGAAGCTTTCTTT. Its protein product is CSASGGRTEAFF.

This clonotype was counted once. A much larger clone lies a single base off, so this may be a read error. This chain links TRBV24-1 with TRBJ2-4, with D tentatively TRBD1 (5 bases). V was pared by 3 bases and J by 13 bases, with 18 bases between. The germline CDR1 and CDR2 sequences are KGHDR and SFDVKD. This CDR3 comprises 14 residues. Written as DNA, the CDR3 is TGTGCCACCAGTGATGTGGGGCTTACCAATGAGCAGTACTTC. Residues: CATSDVGLTNEQYF.

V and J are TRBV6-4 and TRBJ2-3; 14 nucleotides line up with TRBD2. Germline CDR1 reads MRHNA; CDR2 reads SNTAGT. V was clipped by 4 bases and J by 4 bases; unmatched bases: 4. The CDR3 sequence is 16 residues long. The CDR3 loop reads CASSVGTSGGADTQYF. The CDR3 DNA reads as TGTGCCAGCAGTGTCGGGACTAGCGGGGGTGCAGATACGCAGTATTTT.

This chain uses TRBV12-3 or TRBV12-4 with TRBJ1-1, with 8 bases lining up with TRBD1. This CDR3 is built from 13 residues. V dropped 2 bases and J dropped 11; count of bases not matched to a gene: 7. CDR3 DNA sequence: TGTGCCAGCAGTTTACAGGGGGCGCGGGACGCTTTCTTT. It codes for CASSLQGARDAFF.

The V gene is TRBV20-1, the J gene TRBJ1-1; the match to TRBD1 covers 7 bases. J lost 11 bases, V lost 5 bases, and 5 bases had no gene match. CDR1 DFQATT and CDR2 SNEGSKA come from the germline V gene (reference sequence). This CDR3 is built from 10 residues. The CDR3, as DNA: TGCAGTGCTGCAGGGGGTTGGGCTTTCTTT. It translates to CSAAGGWAFF.

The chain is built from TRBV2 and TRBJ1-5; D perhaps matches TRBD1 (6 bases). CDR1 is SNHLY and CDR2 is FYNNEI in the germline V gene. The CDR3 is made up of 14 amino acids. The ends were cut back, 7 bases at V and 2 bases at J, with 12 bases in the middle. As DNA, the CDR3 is TGTGCCAGCAACCAACAGGGAGGCAATCAGCCCCAGCATTTT. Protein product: CASNQQGGNQPQHF.

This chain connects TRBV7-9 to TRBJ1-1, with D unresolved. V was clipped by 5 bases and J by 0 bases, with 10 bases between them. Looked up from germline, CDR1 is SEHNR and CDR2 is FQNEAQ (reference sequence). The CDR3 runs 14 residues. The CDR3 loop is CASSDGFMNTEAFF. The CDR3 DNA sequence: TGTGCCAGCAGCGATGGGTTTATGAACACTGAAGCTTTCTTT.

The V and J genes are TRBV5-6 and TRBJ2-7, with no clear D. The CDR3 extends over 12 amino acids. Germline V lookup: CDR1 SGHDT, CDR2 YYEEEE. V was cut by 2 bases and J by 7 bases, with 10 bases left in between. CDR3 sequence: CASSFASLEQYF. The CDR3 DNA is TGTGCCAGCAGCTTCGCGAGTTTAGAGCAGTACTTC.

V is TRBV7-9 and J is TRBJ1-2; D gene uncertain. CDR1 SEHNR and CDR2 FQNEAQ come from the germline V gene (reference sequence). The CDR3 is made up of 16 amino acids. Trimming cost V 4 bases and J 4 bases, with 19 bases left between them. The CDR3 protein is CASSSTSGRGSYGYTF. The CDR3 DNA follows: TGTGCCAGCAGCTCGACCTCCGGACGTGGCTCCTATGGCTACACCTTC.

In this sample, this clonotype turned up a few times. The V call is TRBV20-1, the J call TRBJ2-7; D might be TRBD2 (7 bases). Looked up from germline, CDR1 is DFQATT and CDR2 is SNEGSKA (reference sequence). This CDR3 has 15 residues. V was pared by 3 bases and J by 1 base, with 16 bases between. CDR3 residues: CSASKGGVLSYEQYF. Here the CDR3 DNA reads TGCAGTGCTAGTAAGGGGGGGGTTTTGTCCTACGAGCAGTACTTC.

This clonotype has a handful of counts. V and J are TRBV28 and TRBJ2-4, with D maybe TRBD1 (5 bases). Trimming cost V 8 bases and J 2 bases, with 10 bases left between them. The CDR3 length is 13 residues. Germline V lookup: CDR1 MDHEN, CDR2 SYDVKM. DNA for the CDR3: TGTGCCAGCGCCTTGGGGCCCAAAAACATTCAGTACTTC. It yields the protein CASALGPKNIQYF.

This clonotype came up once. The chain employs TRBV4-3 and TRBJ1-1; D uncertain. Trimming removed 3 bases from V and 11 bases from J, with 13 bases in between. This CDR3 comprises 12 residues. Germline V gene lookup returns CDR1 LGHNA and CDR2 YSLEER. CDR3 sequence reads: CASSHGSGTAFF. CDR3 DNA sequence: TGCGCCAGCAGCCACGGGTCTGGTACGGCTTTCTTT.

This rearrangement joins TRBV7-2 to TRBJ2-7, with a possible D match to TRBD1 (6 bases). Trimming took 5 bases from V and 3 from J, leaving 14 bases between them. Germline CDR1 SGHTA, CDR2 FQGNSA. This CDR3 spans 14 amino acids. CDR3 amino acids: CASSPRRDNYEQYF. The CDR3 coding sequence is TGTGCCAGCAGCCCTCGCCGGGACAACTACGAGCAGTACTTC.

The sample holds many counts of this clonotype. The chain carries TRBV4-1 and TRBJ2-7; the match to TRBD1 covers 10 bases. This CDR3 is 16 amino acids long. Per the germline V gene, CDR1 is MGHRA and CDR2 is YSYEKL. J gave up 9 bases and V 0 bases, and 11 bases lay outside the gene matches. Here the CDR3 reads CASSQDWTGGAMRQYF. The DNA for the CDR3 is TGCGCCAGCAGCCAAGATTGGACAGGGGGTGCCATGCGGCAGTACTTC.

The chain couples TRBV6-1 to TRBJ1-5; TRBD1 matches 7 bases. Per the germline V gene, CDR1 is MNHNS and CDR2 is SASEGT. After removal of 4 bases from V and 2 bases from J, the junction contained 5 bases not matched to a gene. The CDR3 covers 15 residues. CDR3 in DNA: TGTGCCAGCAGTGCCTCGGACAGGCGCAATCAGCCCCAGCATTTT. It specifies CASSASDRRNQPQHF.

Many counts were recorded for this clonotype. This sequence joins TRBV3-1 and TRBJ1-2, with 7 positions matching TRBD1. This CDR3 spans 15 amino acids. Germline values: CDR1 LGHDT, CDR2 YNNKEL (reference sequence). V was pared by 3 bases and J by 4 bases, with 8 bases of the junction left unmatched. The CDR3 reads CASSHLDRTSYGYTF. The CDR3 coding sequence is TGTGCCAGCAGCCACTTGGACAGGACGAGCTATGGCTACACCTTC.

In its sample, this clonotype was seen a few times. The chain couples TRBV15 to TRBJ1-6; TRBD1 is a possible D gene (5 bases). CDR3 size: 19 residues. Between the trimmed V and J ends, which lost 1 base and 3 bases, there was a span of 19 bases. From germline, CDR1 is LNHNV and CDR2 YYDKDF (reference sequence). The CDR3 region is CATSRGPGDGSFYNSPLHF. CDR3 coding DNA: TGTGCCACCAGCAGAGGCCCTGGGGACGGGAGTTTCTATAATTCACCCCTCCACTTT.

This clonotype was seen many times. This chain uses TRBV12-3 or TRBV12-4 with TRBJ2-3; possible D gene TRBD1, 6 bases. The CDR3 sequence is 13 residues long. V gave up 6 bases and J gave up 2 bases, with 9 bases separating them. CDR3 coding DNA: TGTGCCAGCAGCAGGACAGCCACAGATACGCAGTATTTT. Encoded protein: CASSRTATDTQYF.

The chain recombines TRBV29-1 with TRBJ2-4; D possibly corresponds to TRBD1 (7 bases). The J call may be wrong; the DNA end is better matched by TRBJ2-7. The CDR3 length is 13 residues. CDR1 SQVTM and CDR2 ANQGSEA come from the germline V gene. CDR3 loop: CSVAGQFSYEQYF. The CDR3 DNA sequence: TGCAGCGTCGCGGGACAGTTCTCCTACGAGCAGTACTTC.

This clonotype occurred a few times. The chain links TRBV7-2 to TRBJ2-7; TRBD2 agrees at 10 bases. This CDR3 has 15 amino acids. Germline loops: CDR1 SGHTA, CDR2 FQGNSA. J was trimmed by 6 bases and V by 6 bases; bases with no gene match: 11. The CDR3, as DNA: TGTGCCAGCAGGCAAAGCGGGGGGGGCACTGGCGAGCAGTACTTC. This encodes CASRQSGGGTGEQYF.

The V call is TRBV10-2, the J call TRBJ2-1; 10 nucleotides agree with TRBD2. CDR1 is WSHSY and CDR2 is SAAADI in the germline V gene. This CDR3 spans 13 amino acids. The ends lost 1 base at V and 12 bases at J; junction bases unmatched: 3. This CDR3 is CASSELAGGLQFF. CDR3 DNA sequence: TGCGCCAGCAGTGAGTTAGCGGGGGGACTGCAGTTCTTC.